Listed below are T cell receptor beta chains from one sample, sequenced in a study of blood T cell repertoires in COVID-19. Measured with immunoSEQ multiplex PCR; TCRdb has only the in-frame clones, and not every one. Among 200,000 to 250,000 clones listed, 86% were seen once. The sample comprised PBMCs or T cells enriched from blood (not recorded which). Every receptor here comes from a woman in her 40s with acute COVID-19. The CDR3 runs from the conserved cysteine through the conserved F or W. Fields, in order: V gene, D gene, CDR3 length, clone size, J gene, CDR3 protein, CDR3 DNA. D genes are given only for firm matches. Size values are once, few and many counts, or a class for expanded clones, and some rows have none.

>TRBV9|NA|19|NA|TRBJ2-1
CASSVGGRLVSPLNNEQFF
TGTGCCAGCAGCGTAGGAGGGCGGTTAGTCTCCCCCCTAAACAATGAGCAGTTCTTC
>TRBV19|TRBD1|15|once|TRBJ1-6
CASNTVGQGFTPLHF
TGTGCCAGTAATACGGTAGGACAGGGATTCACACCCCTCCACTTT
>TRBV6-1|TRBD1|16|NA|TRBJ1-5
CASSDRDRLLNQPQHF
TGTGCCAGCAGTGACCGGGACAGGCTTCTCAATCAGCCCCAGCATTTT
>TRBV5-8|NA|12|NA|TRBJ2-2
CASRFGARELFF
TGTGCCAGCCGCTTTGGAGCCCGGGAGCTGTTTTTT
>TRBV4-3|NA|14|few|TRBJ2-3
CASSHDGGTDTQYF
TGCGCCAGCAGCCATGACGGGGGAACAGATACGCAGTATTTT
>TRBV12-5|TRBD1|18|few|TRBJ1-5
CASGPFIATGGGNQPQHF
TGTGCTAGTGGTCCCTTTATCGCGACAGGGGGTGGGAATCAGCCCCAGCATTTT
>TRBV15|NA|17|once|TRBJ1-2
CATSRGGTSIVSYGYTF
TGTGCCACCAGCAGAGGGGGGACATCCATCGTTTCCTATGGCTACACCTTC
>TRBV24-1|TRBD2|16|once|TRBJ2-1
CASILTSGKSYNEQFF
TGTGCCAGCATTTTGACTAGCGGAAAATCCTACAATGAGCAGTTCTTC
>TRBV2|NA|14|NA|TRBJ1-1
CASKTPSNRAEAFF
TGTGCCAGCAAAACACCCTCAAACCGGGCTGAAGCTTTCTTT
>TRBV6-4|TRBD2|15|NA|TRBJ2-3
CALLGSGGRTDTQYF
TGTGCTCTATTGGGTAGCGGGGGGCGCACAGATACGCAGTATTTT
>TRBV5-1|TRBD1|16|NA|TRBJ1-3
CASSLLQGASGNTIYF
TGCGCCAGCAGCTTGCTCCAGGGGGCTTCTGGAAACACCATATATTTT
>TRBV5-1|NA|13|NA|TRBJ1-6
CASSDTPGTPLHF
TGCGCCAGCAGTGACACCCCGGGGACACCCCTCCACTTT